This paragraph reports one TCR beta chain. This table comes from immunoSEQ multiplex PCR, and its TCRdb copy is limited to in-frame clones, with some not included. This repertoire shows roughly 62,000 clones, over 80% found once; its top ten account for roughly 10%. This sample is part of a study of blood T cell repertoires in COVID-19. Study-level information: PBMCs, B-cell-depleted T cells, or T cells were the source of the cDNA or gDNA that made up the material.

Germline CDR1 is LNHDA and CDR2 is SQIVND (reference sequence). The CDR3 contains 15 residues. With V trimmed by 5 bases and J by 1 base, 6 bases remained unmatched. One Seattle source followed patients from active infection through their disease course. Sequencing used peripheral blood. This chain uses TRBV19 with TRBJ1-1; TRBD1 matches at 8 bases. This TCR came from a man aged 30-40 years with COVID-19, enrolled during active disease. CDR3 sequence reads: CASSRPGQGNTEAFF. In DNA form, the CDR3 reads TGTGCCAGTAGTCGGCCCGGACAGGGGAACACTGAAGCTTTCTTT.